Below, 28 T cell receptor beta chains from the same sample are listed, as sequenced in a study of blood T cell repertoires in COVID-19. Data came from immunoSEQ multiplex PCR; TCRdb stores just in-frame clones and leaves some out. The data hold more than 200,000 clones, with about 88% observed a single time. Sequenced input: peripheral blood. The receptor source for this set is a man aged 65 to 85 with acute or convalescent COVID-19.

CDR3 bases: TGTGCCAGCAGCGTAGCTGGGACAGGCTATGGCTACACCTTC. This encodes CASSVAGTGYGYTF. The chain employs TRBV9 and TRBJ1-2; 8 nucleotides agree with TRBD1. V lost 0 bases to trimming and J lost 4 bases; unmatched junction nucleotides: 2. The germline CDR1 and CDR2 sequences are SGDLS and YYNGEE. The CDR3 totals 14 residues.

In DNA form, the CDR3 reads TGTGCCAGCAGTGAGAAGGGGACAGATACGCAGTATTTT. Residues: CASSEKGTDTQYF. The chain links TRBV6-4 to TRBJ2-3; the D gene is possibly TRBD1 (5 bases). CDR3 size: 13 residues. The germline V and J ends were trimmed by 3 bases and 3 bases, with 7 bases remaining between them. Germline lookup yields CDR1 MRHNA and CDR2 SNTAGT.

This sequence joins TRBV29-1 and TRBJ2-1; D might be TRBD1 (5 bases). Germline values: CDR1 SQVTM, CDR2 ANQGSEA. This CDR3 region has 12 residues. V was pared by 6 bases and J by 8 bases, with 14 bases between. This CDR3 is CSVGQRVDEQFF. The CDR3 DNA is TGCAGCGTAGGACAAAGGGTGGATGAGCAGTTCTTC.

This clone was found a few times. The chain combines TRBV6-4 with TRBJ2-2; maybe TRBD1 (5 bases). This CDR3 comprises 15 residues. Germline V CDR1 and CDR2: MRHNA, SNTAGT. V lost 3 bases, J lost 3 bases, and 11 bases lay in between. CDR3 nucleotide sequence: TGTGCCAGCAGTGAAAGGGGTATAGACACCGGGGAGCTGTTTTTT. Translation: CASSERGIDTGELFF.

This clone appeared a single time. The V and J genes are TRBV5-1 and TRBJ1-2, with D tentatively TRBD1 (6 bases). The CDR3 extends over 12 amino acids. With 4 bases removed from V and 2 bases from J, the gap between germline ends came to 6 bases. The germline V gene encodes CDR1 SGHRS and CDR2 YFSETQ. CDR3 nucleotides: TGCGCCAGCAGCACAGGGAACTATGGCTACACCTTC. This encodes CASSTGNYGYTF.

J is TRBJ1-3 and V is TRBV28; TRBD1 matches at 8 bases. From germline, CDR1 is MDHEN and CDR2 SYDVKM. V shed 11 bases, J shed 4 bases, and the junction held 7 bases outside the gene matches. The length of the CDR3 is 13 residues. CDR3 amino acids: CAGTTGVGNTIYF. The CDR3 coding sequence is TGTGCCGGAACGACAGGGGTCGGAAACACCATATATTTT.

The chain has TRBV3-1 (or the pseudogene TRBV3-2) and TRBJ2-1; 11 nucleotides line up with TRBD2. Germline V CDR1 and CDR2: LGHDT, YNNKEL (reference sequence). Losses at the gene ends were 2 bases for V and 4 bases for J; bases not matched to a gene: 4. CDR3 length: 16 amino acids. The CDR3: CASSQRLAGTYNEQFF. DNA of the CDR3: TGTGCCAGCAGCCAAAGACTAGCGGGGACATACAATGAGCAGTTCTTC.

The chain recombines TRBV5-4 with TRBJ2-7, with TRBD1 as a possible D gene (6 bases). V shed 4 bases and J shed 2 bases, with 13 bases lying between them. This CDR3 spans 14 amino acids. Germline V CDR1 and CDR2: SGHNT, YYREEE (reference sequence). CDR3 residues: CASSKGHGPYEQYF. The CDR3 nucleotides are TGTGCCAGCAGCAAGGGACACGGTCCCTACGAGCAGTACTTC.

The rearrangement uses TRBV4-3 and TRBJ2-3, with TRBD2 identical over 10 bases. Unmatched junction bases numbered 7, after V lost 5 bases and J lost 2 bases. This CDR3 comprises 16 residues. Germline CDR1 is LGHNA and CDR2 is YSLEER. CDR3 loop: CASSSRLAGFTDTQYF. CDR3 sequence (DNA): TGCGCCAGCAGCTCAAGACTAGCGGGCTTCACAGATACGCAGTATTTT.

This clone was recorded only once. The chain is built from TRBV24-1 and TRBJ2-1; 9 bases are shared with TRBD2. Trimming cost V 3 bases and J 3 bases; bases outside gene matches: 2. The germline V gene encodes CDR1 KGHDR and CDR2 SFDVKD. The length of the CDR3 is 15 residues. The CDR3 here is CATSDRGGVYNEQFF. DNA for the CDR3: TGTGCCACCAGTGATCGCGGGGGGGTCTACAATGAGCAGTTCTTC.

In DNA, the CDR3 is TGCAGCGTTGTGACTAGCGGGAACAATGAGCAGTTCTTC. It yields the protein CSVVTSGNNEQFF. The rearrangement joins TRBV29-1 to TRBJ2-1; 11 nucleotides line up with TRBD2. Per germline, CDR1 SQVTM and CDR2 ANQGSEA. Losses at the gene ends were 4 bases for V and 5 bases for J; bases not matched to a gene: 1. This CDR3 region has 13 residues.

The J gene is TRBJ2-2, the V gene TRBV28; 9 nucleotides align to TRBD1. The CDR3 length is 15 residues. The germline V gene encodes CDR1 MDHEN and CDR2 SYDVKM. Germline trimming cut 4 bases from V and 7 bases from J; bases unmatched to any gene: 7. The CDR3 loop is CASSSGTGRIGELFF. DNA of the CDR3: TGTGCCAGCAGTTCCGGGACAGGGAGGATCGGGGAGCTGTTTTTT.

This clone has just one count. The chain joins TRBV19 to TRBJ2-3; 9 bases align to TRBD2. The CDR3 length is 15 residues. Germline CDR1 is LNHDA and CDR2 is SQIVND (reference sequence). Trimming cost V 4 bases and J 2 bases; bases outside gene matches: 4. DNA of the CDR3: TGTGCCAGTAGTACCGCGGGAGGGCCCACAGATACGCAGTATTTT. Amino acids: CASSTAGGPTDTQYF.

The sample holds one count of this clone. The chain joins TRBV18 to TRBJ1-1; TRBD1 is a possible D gene (6 bases). The ends were cut back, 5 bases at V and 6 bases at J, with 13 bases in the middle. In germline, CDR1 is KGHSH, CDR2 LQKENI. CDR3 length equals 13 residues. CDR3: CASSTGQIAEAFF. The CDR3 coding sequence is TGTGCCAGCTCAACCGGACAGATCGCTGAAGCTTTCTTT.

The rearrangement links TRBV25-1 to TRBJ1-1, with a weak D call TRBD1 (6 bases). This CDR3 has 13 amino acids. V shed 2 bases and J shed 5 bases, with 9 bases lying between them. Germline V gives CDR1 MGHDK, CDR2 SYGVNS. Written as DNA, the CDR3 is TGTGCCAGCAGTGAAGGGGGCAGAACTGAAGCTTTCTTT. Its protein product is CASSEGGRTEAFF.

The chain has TRBV7-2 and TRBJ2-7; D remains ambiguous. This CDR3 has 12 residues. Germline V gene data show CDR1 as SGHTA and CDR2 as FQGNSA. Deletions cut 3 bases from V and 3 bases from J, with 6 bases between. The CDR3 is CASSFSGYEQYF. In nucleotides, the CDR3 is TGTGCCAGCAGCTTTTCGGGCTACGAGCAGTACTTC.

The chain employs TRBV5-1 and TRBJ2-3, with D uncertain. Germline-derived CDR1 and CDR2 are SGHRS and YFSETQ. Trimming stripped 0 bases from V and 5 bases from J, with 10 bases between. The CDR3 runs to 14 residues. CDR3 nucleotide sequence: TGCGCCAGCAGCTTGGGTACTAACAAAGATACGCAGTATTTT. Amino acids: CASSLGTNKDTQYF.

CDR3 in amino acids: CASRSGDSYNEQFF. The CDR3 bases are TGTGCCAGTAGGTCAGGGGACTCCTACAATGAGCAGTTCTTC. This chain joins TRBV19 and TRBJ2-1; tentatively, D is TRBD1 (6 bases). Trimming removed 6 bases at V and 0 bases at J, with 9 bases between. The CDR3 has 14 amino acids. Looked up from germline, CDR1 is LNHDA and CDR2 is SQIVND (reference sequence).

Written as DNA, the CDR3 is TGCGCCAGCAGCCCGACTAGCGGGAGCGGTACCGGGGAGCTGTTTTTT. It encodes CASSPTSGSGTGELFF. V usage is TRBV5-1 and J usage is TRBJ2-2, with 12 nucleotides matching TRBD2. The CDR3 is 16 residues long. Germline loops: CDR1 SGHRS, CDR2 YFSETQ. The V segment lost 4 bases and the J segment 5 bases; nucleotides outside the gene matches: 6.

The rearrangement joins TRBV6-5 to TRBJ1-1; 9 bases are shared with TRBD1. The CDR3 has 14 amino acids. CDR1 is MNHEY, CDR2 SVGAGI, per germline. The ends lost 4 bases at V and 4 bases at J; junction bases unmatched: 4. The CDR3 region has the DNA TGTGCCAGCAGTTTGGGGACAGGGAGCACTGAAGCTTTCTTT. The encoded protein is CASSLGTGSTEAFF.

The rearrangement uses TRBV28 and TRBJ1-1; D not certain. The germline V gene has CDR1 MDHEN and CDR2 SYDVKM. This CDR3 has 12 amino acids. Trimming removed 6 bases from V and 2 bases from J, with 7 bases in between. CDR3 in DNA: TGTGCCAGCAGACTATCTAACACTGAAGCTTTCTTT. Its translation is CASRLSNTEAFF.

The gene calls are TRBV5-1 and TRBJ1-3; 8 bases align to TRBD1. CDR3 length equals 16 residues. CDR1 SGHRS and CDR2 YFSETQ come from the germline V gene. V was pared by 4 bases and J by 4 bases, with 10 bases of the junction left unmatched. CDR3 sequence (DNA): TGCGCCAGCAGCCGGACAGGGATGGATTGGGGAAACACCATATATTTT. Amino acids: CASSRTGMDWGNTIYF.

The J gene is TRBJ2-5, the V gene TRBV5-1; 8 bases map to TRBD1. From germline, CDR1 is SGHRS and CDR2 YFSETQ. V lost 4 bases and J lost 4; bases outside the gene matches: 3. CDR3 length equals 13 residues. CDR3 bases: TGCGCCAGCAGCGTAGACAGGGGAGAGACCCAGTACTTC. Amino acids: CASSVDRGETQYF.

The gene calls are TRBV7-3 and TRBJ1-6; 7 bases are shared with TRBD1. Germline loops: CDR1 SGHTA, CDR2 FQGTGA. J gave up 9 bases and V 3 bases, and 11 bases lay outside the gene matches. The CDR3 is 16 residues long. The CDR3 bases are TGTGCCAGCAGCTTCGGACCGAGAGGGGGCGGTTCACCCCTCCACTTT. It translates to CASSFGPRGGGSPLHF.

The rearrangement links TRBV27 to TRBJ2-1; TRBD2 matches 11 bases. The length of the CDR3 is 17 residues. CDR1 and CDR2 from the germline V gene are MNHEY and SMNVEV (reference sequence). V dropped 7 bases and J dropped 4; count of bases not matched to a gene: 12. CDR3 coding DNA: TGTGCCAGCAATCCGGCCGACAGACTAGCGGGATACAATGAGCAGTTCTTC. Encoded protein: CASNPADRLAGYNEQFF.

This clone was observed a single time. The chain carries TRBV19 and TRBJ2-1; TRBD2 agrees at 9 bases. The V gene's germline CDR1 is LNHDA and CDR2 SQIVND (reference sequence). V lost 4 bases, J lost 9 bases, and 4 bases stayed unmatched. This CDR3 region has 13 residues. This CDR3 is CASSSGRASEQFF. The CDR3 DNA sequence: TGTGCCAGTAGTAGCGGGAGGGCCTCTGAGCAGTTCTTC.

The rearrangement joins TRBV11-2 to TRBJ2-7, with 11 nucleotides matching TRBD2. The trim removed 7 bases at V and 3 bases at J, leaving 2 bases unmatched. The CDR3 contains 13 residues. In germline, CDR1 is SGHAT, CDR2 FQNNGV. In DNA, the CDR3 is TGTGCCAGCAACCTAGCGGGAGGCTACGAGCAGTACTTC. It is translated as CASNLAGGYEQYF.

The chain combines TRBV6-5 with TRBJ2-7; TRBD2 matches at 7 bases. The CDR3 consists of 11 residues. Per the germline V gene, CDR1 is MNHEY and CDR2 is SVGAGI. J lost 12 bases, V lost 1 base, and 3 bases had no gene match. CDR3 in amino acids: CASSYLGTTYF. In nucleotides, the CDR3 is TGTGCCAGCAGTTACTTAGGGACTACGTACTTC.